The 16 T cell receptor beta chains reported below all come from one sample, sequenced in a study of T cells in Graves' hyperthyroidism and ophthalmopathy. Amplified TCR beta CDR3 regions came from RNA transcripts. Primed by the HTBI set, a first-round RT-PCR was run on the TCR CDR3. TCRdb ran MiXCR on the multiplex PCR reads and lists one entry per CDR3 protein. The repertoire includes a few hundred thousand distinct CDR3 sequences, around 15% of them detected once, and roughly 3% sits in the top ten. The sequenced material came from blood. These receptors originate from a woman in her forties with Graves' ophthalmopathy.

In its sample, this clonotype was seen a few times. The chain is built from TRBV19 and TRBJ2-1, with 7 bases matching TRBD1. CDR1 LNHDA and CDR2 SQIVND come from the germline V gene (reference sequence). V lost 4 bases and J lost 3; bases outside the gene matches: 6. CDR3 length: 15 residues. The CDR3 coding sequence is TGTGCCAGTAGTACCTCGCGACAGGGCTACAATGAGCAGTTCTTC. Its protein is CASSTSRQGYNEQFF. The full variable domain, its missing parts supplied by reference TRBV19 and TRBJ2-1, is DGGITQSPKYLFRKEGQNVTLSCEQNLNHDAMYWYRQDPGQGLRLIYYSQIVNDFQKGDIAEGYSVSREKKESFPLTVTSAQKNPTAFYLCASSTSRQGYNEQFFGPGTRLTVL.

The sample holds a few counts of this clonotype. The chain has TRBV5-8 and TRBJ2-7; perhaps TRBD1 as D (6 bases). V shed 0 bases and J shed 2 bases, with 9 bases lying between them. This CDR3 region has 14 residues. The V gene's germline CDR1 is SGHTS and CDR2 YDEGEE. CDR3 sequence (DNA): TGTGCCAGCAGCTTGGCCGGGACAACCTACGAGCAGTACTTC. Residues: CASSLAGTTYEQYF. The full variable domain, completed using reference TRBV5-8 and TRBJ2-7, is EAGVTQSPTHLIKTRGQQATLRCSPISGHTSVYWYQQALGLGLQFLLWYDEGEERNRGNFPPRFSGRQFPNYSSELNVNALELEDSALYLCASSLAGTTYEQYFGPGTRLTVT.

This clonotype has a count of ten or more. The CDR3: CASSEPDRSYEQYF. CDR3 DNA sequence: TGTGCCAGCAGTGAACCTGACAGGTCCTACGAGCAGTACTTC. This chain connects TRBV2 to TRBJ2-7; tentatively, D is TRBD1 (6 bases). The CDR3 runs 14 residues. The V end lost 2 bases, the J end lost 1 base, and 9 bases lay between the germline ends. Germline CDR1 is SNHLY and CDR2 is FYNNEI. Full variable domain (remainder filled in from reference TRBV2 and TRBJ2-7): EPEVTQTPSHQVTQMGQEVILRCVPISNHLYFYWYRQILGQKVEFLVSFYNNEISEKSEIFDDQFSVERPDGSNFTLKIRSTKLEDSAMYFCASSEPDRSYEQYFGPGTRLTVT.

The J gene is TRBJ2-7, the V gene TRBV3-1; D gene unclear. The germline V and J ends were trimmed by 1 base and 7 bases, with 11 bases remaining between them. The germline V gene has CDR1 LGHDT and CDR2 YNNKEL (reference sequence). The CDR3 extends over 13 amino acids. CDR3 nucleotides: TGTGCCAGCAGCCAAGGGGCGGTGAAGGAGCAGTACTTC. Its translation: CASSQGAVKEQYF.

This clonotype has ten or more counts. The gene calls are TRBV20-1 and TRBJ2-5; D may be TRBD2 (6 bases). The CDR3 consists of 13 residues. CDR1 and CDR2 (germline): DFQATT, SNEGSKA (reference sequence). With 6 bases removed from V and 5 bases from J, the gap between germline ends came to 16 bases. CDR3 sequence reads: CSARWRDLETQYF. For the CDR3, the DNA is TGCAGTGCAAGGTGGCGGGACTTGGAGACCCAGTACTTC.

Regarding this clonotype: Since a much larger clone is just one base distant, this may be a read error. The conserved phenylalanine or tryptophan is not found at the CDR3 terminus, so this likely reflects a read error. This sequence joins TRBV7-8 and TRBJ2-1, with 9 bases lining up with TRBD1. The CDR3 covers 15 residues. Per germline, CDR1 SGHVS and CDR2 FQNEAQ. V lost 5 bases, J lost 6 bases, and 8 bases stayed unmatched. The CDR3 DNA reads TGTGCCAGCAGCCGGACACAGGGGGCAGGCAATGAGCAGTTCCTC. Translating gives CASSRTQGAGNEQFL.

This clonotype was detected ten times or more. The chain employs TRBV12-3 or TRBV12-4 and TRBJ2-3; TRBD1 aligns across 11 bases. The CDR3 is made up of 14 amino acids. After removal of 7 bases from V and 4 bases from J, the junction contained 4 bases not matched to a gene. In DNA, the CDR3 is TGTGCCAGCAAGAGGGACAGGGGGGCAGATACGCAGTATTTT. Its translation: CASKRDRGADTQYF.

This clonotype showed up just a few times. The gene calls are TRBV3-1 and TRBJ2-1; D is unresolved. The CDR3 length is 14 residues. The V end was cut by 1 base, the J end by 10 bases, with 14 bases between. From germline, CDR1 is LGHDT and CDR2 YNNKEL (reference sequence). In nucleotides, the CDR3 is TGTGCCAGCAGCCAAGTCCGGCTACCAAACGAGCAGTTCTTC. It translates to CASSQVRLPNEQFF.

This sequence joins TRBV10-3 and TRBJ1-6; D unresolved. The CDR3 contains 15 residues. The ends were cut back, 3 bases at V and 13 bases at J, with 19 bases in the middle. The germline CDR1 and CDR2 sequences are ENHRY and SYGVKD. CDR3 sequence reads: CAISEGDHTRSPLHF. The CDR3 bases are TGTGCCATCAGTGAAGGCGACCATACTCGCTCCCCCCTCCACTTT.

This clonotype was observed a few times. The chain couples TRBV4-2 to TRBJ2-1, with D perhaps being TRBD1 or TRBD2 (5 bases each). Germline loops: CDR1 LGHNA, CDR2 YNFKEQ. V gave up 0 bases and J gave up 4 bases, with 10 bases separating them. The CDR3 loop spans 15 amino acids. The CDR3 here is CASSQDRGGYNEQFF. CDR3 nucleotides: TGTGCCAGCAGCCAAGATAGGGGCGGGTACAATGAGCAGTTCTTC.

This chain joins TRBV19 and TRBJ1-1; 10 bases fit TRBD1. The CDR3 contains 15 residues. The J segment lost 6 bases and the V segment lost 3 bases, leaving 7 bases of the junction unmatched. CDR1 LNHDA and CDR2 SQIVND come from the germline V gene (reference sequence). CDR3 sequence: CASSMAGQGSPEAFF. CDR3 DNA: TGTGCCAGTAGTATGGCGGGACAGGGGTCCCCTGAAGCTTTCTTT.

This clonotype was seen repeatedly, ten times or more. The CDR3 protein is CASSSSGTENNEQFF. The CDR3 nucleotides read TGTGCCAGCAGTTCATCCGGGACAGAGAATAATGAGCAGTTCTTC. The rearrangement joins TRBV28 to TRBJ2-1; TRBD1 matches at 7 bases. The CDR3 loop spans 15 amino acids. CDR1 MDHEN and CDR2 SYDVKM come from the germline V gene. Unmatched junction bases numbered 10, after V lost 4 bases and J lost 7 bases.

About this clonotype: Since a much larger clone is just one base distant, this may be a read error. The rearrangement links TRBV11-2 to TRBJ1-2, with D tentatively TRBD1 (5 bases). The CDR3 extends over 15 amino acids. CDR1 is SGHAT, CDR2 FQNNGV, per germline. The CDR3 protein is CASSLGQTPNYGYIF. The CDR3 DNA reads TGTGCCAGCAGCTTAGGACAGACTCCGAACTATGGCTACATCTTC.

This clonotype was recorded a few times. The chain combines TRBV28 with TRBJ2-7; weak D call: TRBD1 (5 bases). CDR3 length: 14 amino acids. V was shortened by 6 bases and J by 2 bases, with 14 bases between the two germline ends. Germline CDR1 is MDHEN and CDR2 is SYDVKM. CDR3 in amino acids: CASSPRTPPYEQYF. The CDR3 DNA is TGTGCCAGCAGCCCTAGGACACCGCCCTACGAGCAGTACTTC.

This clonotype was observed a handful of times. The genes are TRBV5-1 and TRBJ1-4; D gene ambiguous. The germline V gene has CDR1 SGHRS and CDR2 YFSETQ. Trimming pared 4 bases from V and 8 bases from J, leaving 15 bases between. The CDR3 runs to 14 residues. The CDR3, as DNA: TGCGCCAGCAGCATGAAGACGACGGCGGAAAAACTGTTTTTT. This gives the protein CASSMKTTAEKLFF.

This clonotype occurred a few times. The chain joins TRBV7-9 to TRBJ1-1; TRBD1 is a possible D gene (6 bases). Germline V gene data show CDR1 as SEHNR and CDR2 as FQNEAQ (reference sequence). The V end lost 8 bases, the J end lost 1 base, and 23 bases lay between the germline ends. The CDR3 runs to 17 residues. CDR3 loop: CASLSSGGTPENTEAFF. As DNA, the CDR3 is TGTGCCAGCCTCTCTTCGGGCGGGACACCCGAGAACACTGAAGCTTTCTTT.